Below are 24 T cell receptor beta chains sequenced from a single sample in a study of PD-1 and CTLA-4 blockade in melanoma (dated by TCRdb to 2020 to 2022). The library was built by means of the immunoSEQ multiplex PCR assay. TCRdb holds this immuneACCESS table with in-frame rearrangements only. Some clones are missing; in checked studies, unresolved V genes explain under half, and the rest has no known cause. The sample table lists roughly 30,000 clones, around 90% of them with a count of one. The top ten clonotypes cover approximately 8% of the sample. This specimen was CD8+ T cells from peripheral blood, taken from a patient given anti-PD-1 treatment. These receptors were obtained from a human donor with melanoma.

The CDR3 loop reads CATSDFQANQPQHF. CDR3 nucleotide sequence: TGTGCCACCAGTGATTTCCAGGCTAATCAGCCCCAGCATTTT. The genes are TRBV24-1 and TRBJ1-5; D gene unclear. CDR1 and CDR2 (germline): KGHDR, SFDVKD. The CDR3 contains 14 residues. V gave up 1 base and J gave up 4 bases, with 7 bases separating them.

DNA for the CDR3: TGTGCCAGCAGCCAAGAACGCGCGCGAGAGACCCAGTACTTC. Its translation is CASSQERARETQYF. This chain links TRBV3-1 (or the pseudogene TRBV3-2) with TRBJ2-5; D remains unclear. The V end lost 0 bases, the J end lost 4 bases, and 9 bases lay between the germline ends. Germline CDR1 LGHDT, CDR2 YNNKEL (reference sequence). The CDR3 loop spans 14 amino acids.

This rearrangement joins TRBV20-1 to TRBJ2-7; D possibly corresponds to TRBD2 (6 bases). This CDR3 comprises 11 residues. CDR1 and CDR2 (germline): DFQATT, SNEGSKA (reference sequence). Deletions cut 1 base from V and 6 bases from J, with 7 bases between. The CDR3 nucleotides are TGCAGTGCTAGAGGCGGGGCCGAGCAGTACTTC. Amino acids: CSARGGAEQYF.

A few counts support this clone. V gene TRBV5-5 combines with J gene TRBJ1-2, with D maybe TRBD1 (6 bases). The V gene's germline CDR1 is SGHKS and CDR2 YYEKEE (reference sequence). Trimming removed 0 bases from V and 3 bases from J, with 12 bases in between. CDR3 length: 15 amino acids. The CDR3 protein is CASSLEAGDYYGYTF. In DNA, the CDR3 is TGTGCCAGCAGCTTGGAAGCAGGGGACTACTATGGCTACACCTTC.

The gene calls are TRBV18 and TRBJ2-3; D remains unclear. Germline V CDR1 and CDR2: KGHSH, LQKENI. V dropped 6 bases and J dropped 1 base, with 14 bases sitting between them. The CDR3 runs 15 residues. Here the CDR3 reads CASSGRVDGTDTQYF. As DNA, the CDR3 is TGTGCCAGCTCGGGCCGGGTGGACGGCACAGATACGCAGTATTTT.

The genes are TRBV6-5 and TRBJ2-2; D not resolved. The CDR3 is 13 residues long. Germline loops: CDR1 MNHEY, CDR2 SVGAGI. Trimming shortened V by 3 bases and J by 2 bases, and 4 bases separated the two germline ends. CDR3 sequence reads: CASSYSNTGELFF. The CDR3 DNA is TGTGCCAGCAGTTATTCAAACACCGGGGAGCTGTTTTTT.

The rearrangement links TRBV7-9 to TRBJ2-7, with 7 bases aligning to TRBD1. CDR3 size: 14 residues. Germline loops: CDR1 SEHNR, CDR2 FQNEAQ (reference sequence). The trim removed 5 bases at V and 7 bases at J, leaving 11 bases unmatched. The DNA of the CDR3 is TGTGCCAGCAGCAACCGGGACAGAGCGTGGGAGCAGTACTTC. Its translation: CASSNRDRAWEQYF.

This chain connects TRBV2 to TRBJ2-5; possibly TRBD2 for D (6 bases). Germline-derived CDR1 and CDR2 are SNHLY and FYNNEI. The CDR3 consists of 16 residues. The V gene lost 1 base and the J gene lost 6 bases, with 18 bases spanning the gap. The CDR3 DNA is TGTGCCAGCAGTGAAGGGCCATTAGCGGAGGGAAAGACCCAGTACTTC. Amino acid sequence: CASSEGPLAEGKTQYF.

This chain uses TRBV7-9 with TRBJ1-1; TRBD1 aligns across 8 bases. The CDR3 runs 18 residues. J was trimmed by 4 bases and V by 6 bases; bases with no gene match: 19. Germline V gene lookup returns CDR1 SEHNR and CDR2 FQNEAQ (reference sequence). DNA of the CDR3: TGTGCCAGCAGGTACCCCGTGGACAGGGAAGGCGGGGTCACTGAAGCTTTCTTT. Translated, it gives CASRYPVDREGGVTEAFF.

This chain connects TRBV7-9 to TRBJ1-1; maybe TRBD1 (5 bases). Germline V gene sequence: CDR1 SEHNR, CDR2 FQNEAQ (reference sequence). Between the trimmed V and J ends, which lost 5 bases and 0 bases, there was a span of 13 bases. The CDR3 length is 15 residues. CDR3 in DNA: TGTGCCAGCAGCACCCGGACGGACATGAACACTGAAGCTTTCTTT. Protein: CASSTRTDMNTEAFF.

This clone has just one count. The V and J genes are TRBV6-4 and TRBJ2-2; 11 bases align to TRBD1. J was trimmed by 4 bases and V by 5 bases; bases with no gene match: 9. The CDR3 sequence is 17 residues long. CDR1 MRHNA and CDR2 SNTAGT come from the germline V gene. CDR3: CASSSTLGTGGTGELFF. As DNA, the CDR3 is TGTGCCAGCAGTTCCACGTTAGGGACAGGGGGCACCGGGGAGCTGTTTTTT.

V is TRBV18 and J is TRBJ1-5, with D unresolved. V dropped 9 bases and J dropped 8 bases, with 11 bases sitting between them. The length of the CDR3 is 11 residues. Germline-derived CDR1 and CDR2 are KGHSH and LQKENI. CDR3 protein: CASSREEPQHF. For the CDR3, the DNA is TGTGCCAGTTCCCGCGAGGAGCCCCAGCATTTT.

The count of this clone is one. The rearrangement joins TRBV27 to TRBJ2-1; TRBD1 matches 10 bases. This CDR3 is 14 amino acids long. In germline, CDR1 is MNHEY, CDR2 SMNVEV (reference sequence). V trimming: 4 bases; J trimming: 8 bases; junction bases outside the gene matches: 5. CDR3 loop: CASSSGQGTHEQFF. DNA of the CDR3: TGTGCCAGCAGTTCGGGACAGGGGACCCATGAGCAGTTCTTC.

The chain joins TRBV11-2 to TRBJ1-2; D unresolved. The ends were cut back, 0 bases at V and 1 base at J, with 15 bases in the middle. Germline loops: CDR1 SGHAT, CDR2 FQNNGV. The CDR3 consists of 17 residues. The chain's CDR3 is CASSLDYLAGDNYGYTF. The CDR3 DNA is TGTGCCAGCAGCTTAGACTATTTGGCGGGAGATAACTATGGCTACACCTTC.

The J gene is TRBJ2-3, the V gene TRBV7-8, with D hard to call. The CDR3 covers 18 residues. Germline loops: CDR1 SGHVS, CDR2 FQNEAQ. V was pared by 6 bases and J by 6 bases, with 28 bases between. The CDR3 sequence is CASRRTVVGPDDVDTQYF. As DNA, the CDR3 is TGTGCCAGCAGAAGAACAGTGGTTGGGCCCGACGACGTGGATACGCAGTATTTT.

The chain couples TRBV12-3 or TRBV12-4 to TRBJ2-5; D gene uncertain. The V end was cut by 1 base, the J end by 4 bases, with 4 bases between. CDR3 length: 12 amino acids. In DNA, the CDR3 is TGTGCCAGCAGTTTAGAGGGAGAGACCCAGTACTTC. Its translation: CASSLEGETQYF.

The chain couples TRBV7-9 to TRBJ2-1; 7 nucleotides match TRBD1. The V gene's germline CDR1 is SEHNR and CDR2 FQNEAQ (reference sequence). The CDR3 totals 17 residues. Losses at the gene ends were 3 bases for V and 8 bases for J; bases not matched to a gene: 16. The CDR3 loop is CASSLWGTVRLIDEQFF. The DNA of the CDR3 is TGTGCCAGCAGCTTGTGGGGGACAGTAAGGTTAATCGATGAGCAGTTCTTC.

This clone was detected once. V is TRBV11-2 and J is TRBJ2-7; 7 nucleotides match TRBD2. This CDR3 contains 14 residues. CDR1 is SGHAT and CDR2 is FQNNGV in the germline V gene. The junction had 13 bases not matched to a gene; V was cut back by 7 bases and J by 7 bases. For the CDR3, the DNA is TGTGCCAGCACCCCAGTAACGGGAGCGGGAGAGCAGTACTTC. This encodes CASTPVTGAGEQYF. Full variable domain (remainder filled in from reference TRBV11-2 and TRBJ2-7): EAGVAQSPRYKIIEKRQSVAFWCNPISGHATLYWYQQILGQGPKLLIQFQNNGVVDDSQLPKDRFSAERLKGVDSTLKIQPAKLEDSAVYLCASTPVTGAGEQYFGPGTRLTVT.

The CDR3 loop is CATSRVEDTQYF. The CDR3 region has the DNA TGTGCCACCAGCAGAGTTGAGGATACGCAGTATTTT. The rearrangement uses TRBV15 and TRBJ2-3; D remains unclear. The CDR3 length is 12 residues. Between the trimmed V and J ends, which lost 1 base and 6 bases, there was a span of 5 bases. Germline loops: CDR1 LNHNV, CDR2 YYDKDF (reference sequence).

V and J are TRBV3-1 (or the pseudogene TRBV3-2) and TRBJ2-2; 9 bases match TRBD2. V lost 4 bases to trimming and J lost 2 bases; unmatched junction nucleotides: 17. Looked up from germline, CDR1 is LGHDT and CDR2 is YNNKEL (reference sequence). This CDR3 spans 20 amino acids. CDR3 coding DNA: TGTGCCAGCAGCCCTCTGATTGTGGCTAGCGGGAATCCAAACACCGGGGAGCTGTTTTTT. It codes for CASSPLIVASGNPNTGELFF.

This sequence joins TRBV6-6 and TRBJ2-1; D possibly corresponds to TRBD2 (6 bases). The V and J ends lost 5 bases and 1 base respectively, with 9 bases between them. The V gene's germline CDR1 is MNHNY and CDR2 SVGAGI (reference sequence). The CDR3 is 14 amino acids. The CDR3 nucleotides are TGTGCCAGCAGTCTAGCGTCGTCCTACAATGAGCAGTTCTTC. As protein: CASSLASSYNEQFF.

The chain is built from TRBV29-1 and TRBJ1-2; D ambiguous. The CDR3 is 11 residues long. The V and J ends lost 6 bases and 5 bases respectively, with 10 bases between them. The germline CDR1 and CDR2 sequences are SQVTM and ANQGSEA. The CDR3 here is CSVQGFYGYTF. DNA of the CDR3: TGCAGCGTCCAAGGGTTTTATGGCTACACCTTC.

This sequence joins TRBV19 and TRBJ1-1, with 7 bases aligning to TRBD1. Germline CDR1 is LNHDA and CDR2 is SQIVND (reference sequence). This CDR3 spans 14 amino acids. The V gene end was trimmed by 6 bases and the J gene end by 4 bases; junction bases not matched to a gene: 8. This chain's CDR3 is CASSLQGSGTEAFF. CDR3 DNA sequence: TGTGCCAGTAGCTTACAGGGGTCTGGCACTGAAGCTTTCTTT.

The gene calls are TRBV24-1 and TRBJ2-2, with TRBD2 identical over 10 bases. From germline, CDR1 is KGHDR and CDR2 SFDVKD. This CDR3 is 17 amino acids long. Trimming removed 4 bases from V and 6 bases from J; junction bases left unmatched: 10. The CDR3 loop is CATSDSNLAGESGELFF. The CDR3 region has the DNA TGTGCCACCAGTGACTCTAACCTAGCGGGAGAATCCGGGGAGCTGTTTTTT.